Sequencing of this T cell receptor (beta chain) was carried out in a study of cytomegalovirus exposure and HLA in healthy donors. V dropped 0 bases and J dropped 7 bases, with 15 bases sitting between them. CDR1 MNHEY and CDR2 SVGAGI come from the germline V gene. This CDR3 is 16 amino acids long. Clones were sequenced by immunoSEQ multiplex PCR, and TCRdb holds only the in-frame ones, with some missing. The sample has 260,000 or so clones; roughly 88% are singletons. V gene TRBV6-5 combines with J gene TRBJ1-4; weak D call: TRBD1 (5 bases). This sequence originates from a young woman in good health and CMV-seronegative. Sequenced: PBMCs. The DNA of the CDR3 is TGTGCCAGCAGTTACTCATCCAGGGTGTTTCGTGAAAAACTGTTTTTT. Translation: CASSYSSRVFREKLFF.